Here is one T cell receptor beta chain with its context. Its antigen remains undetermined. Per-base qualities were not stored, and no clone one base away is much larger. This entry comes from a study of CD8 T cells in ankylosing spondylitis (dated by TCRdb to 2016 to 2017). Regarding the complete study: The study profiled T cell receptor beta repertoires in healthy donors and ankylosing spondylitis patients to find disease-linked TCR variants. The full study cohort comprised about 23 ankylosing spondylitis patients and roughly 110 healthy donors. Peripheral blood was sampled, and synovial fluid was additionally collected from ankylosing spondylitis patients.

The study at large found these results: Blood from ankylosing spondylitis patients appeared to be characterized by a TCR beta motif composed of about 8 highly homologous amino acid variants. In peripheral blood, the disease-linked clones were found at relatively low frequencies and had a CD8+ phenotype. Some of the motif variants had been reported before in the synovial fluid and blood of reactive arthritis patients, a finding that suggests common disease-initiation mechanisms. The disease-linked clones were reported as significantly enriched in matched synovial fluid samples from ankylosing spondylitis patients.

Sequenced on an Illumina HiSeq 2500. Quantitative 5'-RACE with molecular barcodes was used to prepare TCR beta libraries. Per the source publication's procedure: A new computational method based on a probabilistic model of VDJ rearrangement was used to identify disease-linked TCR variants. The public reads were reanalyzed by TCRdb: fastp trimming at Q25, MiXCR alignment, in-frame beta chains only. CDR3 protein sequences are deduplicated, and each keeps its most common genes and DNA. The V and J calls and clone size are TCRdb's, not the authors'. This sample is represented by tens of thousands of distinct CDR3 sequences; approximately 30% of them were singletons. The ten top clones hold around three fifths of the sample. V is pruned by 3 bases and J by 11 bases, leaving 18 bases of the junction without a gene match. The CDR3 goes from the cysteine to the phenylalanine over 17 residues. Only CDR3 DNA is held: 51 bases, read in frame from base 1. Sequences MNHEY (CDR1) and SMNVEV (CDR2) are obtained from the germline V gene (reference sequence).

The sample comprised blood, either unsorted or a sorted T cell fraction (not recorded which). The TCR originated in a male donor with ankylosing spondylitis or in good health (not recorded which). The V gene is TRBV27 and the J gene is TRBJ1-5, with 8 junctional bases fitting TRBD1. CDR3 region: CASSFRSSYGQGLSQHF. The DNA reads TGTGCCAGCAGTTTCCGTTCATCTTACGGACAGGGCCTGTCCCAGCATTTT.